The clone carrying this T cell receptor beta chain has more than one count but fewer than ten. With 7 bases removed from V and 1 base from J, the gap between germline ends came to 19 bases. The CDR3 extends over 16 amino acids. Germline CDR1 SEHNR, CDR2 FQNEAQ (reference sequence). The sample originates from a study of blood T cell repertoires in COVID-19. Study context: The United States, Italy and Spain supplied acute and convalescent COVID-19 samples.

Original methodology: It was from reference gene primer amplification that nucleated cell counts were estimated. The data were produced by immunoSEQ multiplex PCR, yet TCRdb's version contains in-frame clones alone and is incomplete. V, J and clone size were drawn from that table, and D and trimming were deduced from the DNA. This sample has 150,000 to 200,000 clones, with roughly 91% found just once. This sequence joins TRBV7-9 and TRBJ1-1, with D possibly matching TRBD1 (5 bases). The sequence was obtained from a human donor in a cohort sampled during active COVID-19. The sequencing sample was made of peripheral blood. The CDR3 sequence: CASKTLGGVENTEAFF. The CDR3 nucleotides read TGTGCCAGCAAAACCCTAGGAGGGGTCGAGAACACTGAAGCTTTCTTT.